The 21 T cell receptor beta chains below all came from one sample that was sequenced in a study of neurological immune-mediated disorders. TCRdb called the 5' RACE reads again in MiXCR, with one record for every CDR3 protein. The sample records roughly 62,000 distinct CDR3 sequences, around 4.8% being singletons. Sequenced sample: PBMCs. The receptors derive from a woman in her forties or fifties with multiple sclerosis.

This clonotype was recorded at least ten times. J is TRBJ1-2 and V is TRBV5-1; 10 positions agree with TRBD1. The CDR3 has 15 amino acids. Germline loops: CDR1 SGHRS, CDR2 YFSETQ. Trimming cost V 4 bases and J 7 bases; bases outside gene matches: 10. The CDR3 loop is CASSTDRGRVSGYTF. The CDR3, as DNA: TGCGCCAGCAGCACCGACAGGGGGCGCGTTAGTGGCTACACCTTC.

This clonotype has ten or more counts. In nucleotides, the CDR3 is TGTGCCAGCAGCCCGTGGCGGGGGGGCCGAGATACGCAGTATTTT. Encoded protein: CASSPWRGGRDTQYF. The rearrangement joins TRBV9 to TRBJ2-3, with 9 bases fitting TRBD2. The CDR3 runs 15 residues. Unmatched junction bases numbered 8, after V lost 4 bases and J lost 5 bases. Germline values: CDR1 SGDLS, CDR2 YYNGEE.

This clonotype was seen a handful of times. This chain connects TRBV2 to TRBJ2-1, with 12 bases fitting TRBD2. Losses at the gene ends were 6 bases for V and 9 bases for J; bases not matched to a gene: 9. Looked up from germline, CDR1 is SNHLY and CDR2 is FYNNEI. The CDR3 has 15 amino acids. CDR3 nucleotides: TGTGCCAGCAGGGACCTAGCGGGGGGGCCGAGTGAGCAGTTCTTC. Translation: CASRDLAGGPSEQFF.

The J gene is TRBJ2-7, the V gene TRBV2, with a tentative D call TRBD1 (5 bases). The CDR3 extends over 15 amino acids. The germline V and J ends were trimmed by 7 bases and 1 base, with 17 bases remaining between them. Per germline, CDR1 SNHLY and CDR2 FYNNEI. In nucleotides, the CDR3 is TGTGCCAGCACCAGCTGGGGCATGCCTTCCTACGAGCAGTACTTC. Translating it yields CASTSWGMPSYEQYF.

This clonotype was found many times. The rearrangement uses TRBV7-8 and TRBJ1-1; TRBD1 is a possible D gene (5 bases). The germline gives CDR1 SGHVS, CDR2 FQNEAQ. CDR3 length: 14 residues. The germline V and J ends were trimmed by 1 base and 4 bases, with 10 bases remaining between them. The CDR3 DNA reads TGTGCCAGCAGCTTAGATCTGGGGGGCACTGAAGCTTTCTTT. This translates into CASSLDLGGTEAFF.

By proportion, this clonotype is medium-sized. The chain carries TRBV20-1 and TRBJ2-6; no definite D call. Per germline, CDR1 DFQATT and CDR2 SNEGSKA (reference sequence). Trimming shortened V by 4 bases and J by 2 bases, and 9 bases separated the two germline ends. CDR3 length: 14 residues. CDR3 residues: CSANHQTGANVLTF. CDR3 coding DNA: TGCAGTGCTAATCATCAGACTGGGGCCAACGTCCTGACTTTC.

This clonotype showed up many times. The CDR3 region has the DNA TGCGCCAGCAGCTTGTTAGGGAAAGGCACTGAAGCTTTCTTT. Its protein is CASSLLGKGTEAFF. The chain is built from TRBV5-1 and TRBJ1-1, with D uncertain. This CDR3 has 14 residues. Germline V gives CDR1 SGHRS, CDR2 YFSETQ. Trimming removed 1 base at V and 4 bases at J, with 11 bases between.

This clonotype has a count of ten or more. The chain is built from TRBV4-3 and TRBJ1-6, with TRBD1 as a possible D gene (5 bases). The ends were cut back, 3 bases at V and 8 bases at J, with 14 bases in the middle. CDR3 length equals 15 residues. Germline CDR1 reads LGHNA; CDR2 reads YSLEER. The CDR3 loop is CASSQGEDGYSPLHF. CDR3 bases: TGCGCCAGCAGCCAGGGGGAGGATGGGTATTCACCCCTCCACTTT.

This clonotype was seen repeatedly, ten times or more. J is TRBJ2-3 and V is TRBV5-1, with no clear D. Germline V gives CDR1 SGHRS, CDR2 YFSETQ. V lost 0 bases and J lost 4, with 9 bases in between. The CDR3 totals 14 residues. CDR3 in amino acids: CASSLVPGSDTQYF. DNA for the CDR3: TGCGCCAGCAGCTTGGTCCCCGGGTCAGATACGCAGTATTTT.

Regarding this clonotype: This may be a read error: a much more frequent sequence differs by one nucleotide. The genes are TRBV12-3 or TRBV12-4 and TRBJ1-5; D gene unclear. CDR3 length equals 12 residues. The CDR3 DNA is TGTGCCAGCAGCATGGCGTCTCAGCCCCAGAATTTT. It codes for CASSMASQPQNF.

About this clonotype: This may come from a read error, since a much larger clone is one base off. J is TRBJ2-5 and V is TRBV11-2; a weak D match, TRBD1 (5 bases). CDR1 and CDR2 (germline): SGHAT, FQNNGV. The CDR3 totals 13 residues. Trimming left V 3 bases short and J 3 bases short, with 8 bases between. CDR3 amino acids: CASSFDSKETQYF. DNA of the CDR3: TGTGCCAGCAGCTTTGACAGCAAAGAGACCCAGTACTTC.

This clonotype occurred many times. The genes are TRBV9 and TRBJ2-7; tentatively, D is TRBD1 or TRBD2 (5 bases each). This CDR3 has 14 amino acids. From germline, CDR1 is SGDLS and CDR2 YYNGEE. V lost 0 bases and J lost 6, with 13 bases in between. The CDR3, as DNA: TGTGCCAGCAGCGTAGGAGGGGCAGGGCGCGAGCAGTACTTC. Residues: CASSVGGAGREQYF.

This sequence joins TRBV20-1 and TRBJ1-6, with D uncertain. Per germline, CDR1 DFQATT and CDR2 SNEGSKA (reference sequence). The CDR3 has 13 amino acids. Trimming pared 5 bases from V and 9 bases from J, leaving 14 bases between. The CDR3 nucleotides read TGCAGTGCTCAACAATTTCGGGGTTCACCCCTCCACTTT. It yields the protein CSAQQFRGSPLHF.

Many counts were recorded for this clonotype. The chain uses TRBV20-1 and TRBJ1-5; TRBD1 agrees at 7 bases. Germline loops: CDR1 DFQATT, CDR2 SNEGSKA (reference sequence). CDR3 size: 15 residues. V shed 2 bases, J shed 1 base, and the junction held 5 bases outside the gene matches. The CDR3 region has the DNA TGCAGTGCTAGAACAGCGACAGGGAGCAATCAGCCCCAGCATTTT. Its translation: CSARTATGSNQPQHF.

This clonotype has a count of ten or more. The J gene is TRBJ2-2, the V gene TRBV5-1; unclear D gene. V dropped 3 bases and J dropped 4 bases, with 7 bases sitting between them. The length of the CDR3 is 13 residues. Per the germline V gene, CDR1 is SGHRS and CDR2 is YFSETQ. The CDR3 region has the DNA TGCGCCAGCAGCTATAGAGCCACCGGGGAGCTGTTTTTT. Translating it yields CASSYRATGELFF.

This clonotype was seen repeatedly, ten times or more. The rearrangement uses TRBV5-1 and TRBJ2-3; D possibly uses TRBD1 or TRBD2 (6 bases each). CDR3 size: 14 residues. CDR1 is SGHRS and CDR2 is YFSETQ in the germline V gene. V was clipped by 2 bases and J by 4 bases, with 11 bases between them. This CDR3 is CASSLVGGPDTQYF. For the CDR3, the DNA is TGCGCCAGCAGCTTAGTCGGGGGCCCAGATACGCAGTATTTT. The full variable domain, rest sourced from reference TRBV5-1 and TRBJ2-3, is KAGVTQTPRYLIKTRGQQVTLSCSPISGHRSVSWYQQTPGQGLQFLFEYFSETQRNKGNFPGRFSGRQFSNSRSEMNVSTLELGDSALYLCASSLVGGPDTQYFGPGTRLTVL.

This clonotype appeared many times. The V gene is TRBV20-1, the J gene TRBJ1-4; D not resolved. The CDR3 loop spans 13 amino acids. The germline gives CDR1 DFQATT, CDR2 SNEGSKA (reference sequence). Trimming took 3 bases from V and 7 from J, leaving 12 bases between them. The CDR3 nucleotides are TGCAGTGCTAGTACCTTGCAGACTGAAAAACTGTTTTTT. It yields the protein CSASTLQTEKLFF.

Many counts were recorded for this clonotype. The rearrangement uses TRBV12-3 or TRBV12-4 and TRBJ2-5; D not resolved. V was pared by 2 bases and J by 5 bases, with 9 bases between. The CDR3 length is 13 residues. CDR3 residues: CASSLSGSETQYF. As DNA, the CDR3 is TGTGCCAGCAGTTTATCAGGTTCCGAGACCCAGTACTTC.

This sequence joins TRBV20-1 and TRBJ1-1; no clear D. CDR1 and CDR2 (germline): DFQATT, SNEGSKA (reference sequence). CDR3 size: 15 residues. The germline V and J ends were trimmed by 1 base and 10 bases, with 22 bases remaining between them. CDR3 coding DNA: TGCAGTGCTAGAGCCCGGAAGGATCCGATCACCCCAGCTTTCTTT. It translates to CSARARKDPITPAFF.

In its sample, this clonotype was seen many times. V usage is TRBV12-3 or TRBV12-4 and J usage is TRBJ2-1; 7 bases match TRBD1. V lost 1 base to trimming and J lost 8 bases; unmatched junction nucleotides: 14. CDR3 length: 17 residues. The CDR3 region is CASSLETGTEAFDEQFF. In nucleotides, the CDR3 is TGTGCCAGCAGTTTAGAAACCGGGACAGAAGCTTTCGATGAGCAGTTCTTC.

This clonotype was counted ten times or more. This chain uses TRBV7-8 with TRBJ1-1; a possible D gene is TRBD1 (5 bases). The CDR3 runs to 13 residues. The germline V gene encodes CDR1 SGHVS and CDR2 FQNEAQ. V was cut by 1 base and J by 5 bases, with 8 bases left in between. The CDR3 DNA reads TGTGCCAGCAGCTTAGTCCAGGGAACTGAAGCTTTCTTT. This codes for CASSLVQGTEAFF.